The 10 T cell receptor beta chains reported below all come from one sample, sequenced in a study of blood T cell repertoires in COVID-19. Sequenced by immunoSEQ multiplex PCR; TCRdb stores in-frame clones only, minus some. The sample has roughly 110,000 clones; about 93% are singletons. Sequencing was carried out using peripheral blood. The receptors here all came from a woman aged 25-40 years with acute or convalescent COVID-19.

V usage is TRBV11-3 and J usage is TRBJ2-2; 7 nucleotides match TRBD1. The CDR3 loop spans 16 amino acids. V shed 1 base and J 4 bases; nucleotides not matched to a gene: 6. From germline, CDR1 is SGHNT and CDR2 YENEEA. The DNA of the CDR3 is TGTGCCAGCAGCTTAGTTAGGGACAGCTTCACCGGGGAGCTGTTTTTT. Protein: CASSLVRDSFTGELFF.

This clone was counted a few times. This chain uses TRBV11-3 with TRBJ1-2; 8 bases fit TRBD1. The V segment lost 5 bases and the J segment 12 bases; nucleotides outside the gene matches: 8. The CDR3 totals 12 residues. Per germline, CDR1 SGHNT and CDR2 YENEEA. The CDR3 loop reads CASSIATGDNTF. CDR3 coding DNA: TGTGCCAGCAGCATCGCGACAGGGGACAACACCTTC.

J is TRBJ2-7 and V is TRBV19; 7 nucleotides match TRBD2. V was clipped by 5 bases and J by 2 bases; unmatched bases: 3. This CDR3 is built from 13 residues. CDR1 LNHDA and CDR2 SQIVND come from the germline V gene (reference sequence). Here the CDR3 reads CASSRDYTYEQYF. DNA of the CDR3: TGTGCCAGTAGTCGGGACTACACCTACGAGCAGTACTTC.

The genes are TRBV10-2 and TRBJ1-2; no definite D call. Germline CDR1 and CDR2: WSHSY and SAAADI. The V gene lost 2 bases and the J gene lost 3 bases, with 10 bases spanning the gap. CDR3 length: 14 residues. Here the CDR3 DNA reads TGCGCCAGCAGTGAGGCAAGCGTATACTATGGCTACACCTTC. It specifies CASSEASVYYGYTF.

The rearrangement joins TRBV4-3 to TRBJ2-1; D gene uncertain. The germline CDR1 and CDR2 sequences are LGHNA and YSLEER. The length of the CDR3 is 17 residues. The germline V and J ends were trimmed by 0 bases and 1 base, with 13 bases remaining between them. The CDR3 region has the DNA TGCGCCAGCAGCCAAGACCTTACCGTCAGTTCCTACAATGAGCAGTTCTTC. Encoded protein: CASSQDLTVSSYNEQFF.

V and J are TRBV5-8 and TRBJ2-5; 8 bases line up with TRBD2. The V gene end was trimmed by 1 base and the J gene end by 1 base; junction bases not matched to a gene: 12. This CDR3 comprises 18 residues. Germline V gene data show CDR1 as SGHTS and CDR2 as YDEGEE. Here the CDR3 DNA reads TGTGCCAGCAGCTTGTTCGTCGGGAGGGGAGGGCGCCAAGAGACCCAGTACTTC. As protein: CASSLFVGRGGRQETQYF. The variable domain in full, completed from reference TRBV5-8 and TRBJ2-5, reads EAGVTQSPTHLIKTRGQQATLRCSPISGHTSVYWYQQALGLGLQFLLWYDEGEERNRGNFPPRFSGRQFPNYSSELNVNALELEDSALYLCASSLFVGRGGRQETQYFGPGTRLLVL.

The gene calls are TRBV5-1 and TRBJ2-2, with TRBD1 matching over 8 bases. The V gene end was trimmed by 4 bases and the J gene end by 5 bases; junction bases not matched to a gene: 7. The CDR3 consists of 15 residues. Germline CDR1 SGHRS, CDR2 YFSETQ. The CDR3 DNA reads TGCGCCAGCAGCGCCAGGGGGCTAGGGACCGGGGAGCTGTTTTTT. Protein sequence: CASSARGLGTGELFF.

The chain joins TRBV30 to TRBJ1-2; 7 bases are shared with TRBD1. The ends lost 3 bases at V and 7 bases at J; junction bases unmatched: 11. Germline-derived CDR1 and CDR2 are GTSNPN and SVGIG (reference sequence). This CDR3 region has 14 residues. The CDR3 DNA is TGTGCCTGGAGCCCTCCTGACAGGGATAGTGGCTACACCTTC. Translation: CAWSPPDRDSGYTF.

CDR3 protein: CASSFSGGDYEQYF. Here the CDR3 DNA reads TGCGCCAGCAGCTTCAGCGGGGGGGACTACGAGCAGTACTTC. The chain has TRBV5-1 and TRBJ2-7; the match to TRBD2 covers 10 bases. The V gene's germline CDR1 is SGHRS and CDR2 YFSETQ. Trimming removed 2 bases from V and 3 bases from J; junction bases left unmatched: 2. This CDR3 comprises 14 residues.

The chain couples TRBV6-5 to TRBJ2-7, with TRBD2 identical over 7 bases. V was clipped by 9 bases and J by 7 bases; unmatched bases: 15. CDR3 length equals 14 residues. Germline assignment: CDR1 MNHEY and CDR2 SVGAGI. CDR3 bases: TGTGCCAGTTTCGCCCGGGCGGGAGTGGGGGAGCAGTACTTC. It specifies CASFARAGVGEQYF.